A single sample is the source of the 5 T cell receptor beta chains below, sequenced in a study of CD8 T cells in Susac syndrome. When the RNA was reverse transcribed, random hexamers were used with an input of about 0.45 to 1 ug. A single record per CDR3 protein comes from TCRdb applying MiXCR to the immunoSEQ multiplex PCR reads. Of 100,000 to 150,000 distinct CDR3 sequences in the sample, more than 85% were seen once. The sequenced material came from CD8+ T cells from PBMCs. The receptors shown here come from a human donor with multiple sclerosis.

CDR3 sequence reads: CASGLEGGPHEQYF. DNA of the CDR3: TGTGCTAGTGGTTTGGAAGGGGGCCCCCACGAGCAGTACTTC. The chain recombines TRBV12-5 with TRBJ2-7; TRBD1 matches at 7 bases. There are 14 residues in the CDR3. With 1 base clipped from V and 5 bases from J, the junction kept 5 bases outside the gene matches. CDR1 LGHNT and CDR2 FRNRAP come from the germline V gene.

The chain combines TRBV12-3 or TRBV12-4 with TRBJ2-5, with a possible D match to TRBD1 (7 bases). With 5 bases removed from V and 5 bases from J, the gap between germline ends came to 15 bases. The CDR3 covers 14 residues. The CDR3 coding sequence is TGTGCCAGCAGTCGGACCTCAGGGGGGGAGACCCAGTACTTC. Translation gives CASSRTSGGETQYF.

This sequence joins TRBV20-1 and TRBJ2-7, with a possible D match to TRBD1 (6 bases). This CDR3 is 12 amino acids long. In germline, CDR1 is DFQATT, CDR2 SNEGSKA (reference sequence). Between the trimmed V and J ends, which lost 6 bases and 0 bases, there was a span of 9 bases. The CDR3 sequence is CSAGQSSYEQYF. The CDR3 DNA is TGCAGTGCAGGACAGAGCTCCTACGAGCAGTACTTC.

The chain's CDR3 is CASSSYRDEQFF. The CDR3 DNA is TGTGCCAGCAGTTCATATAGAGATGAGCAGTTCTTC. J is TRBJ2-1 and V is TRBV12-3 or TRBV12-4; D call uncertain. Trimming pared 4 bases from V and 8 bases from J, leaving 9 bases between. There are 12 residues in the CDR3.

CDR3 DNA: TGTGCCAGCAGCCCCGGACTAGCGGGAGTCCCCTCCTACGAGCAGTACGTC. It translates to CASSPGLAGVPSYEQYV. This chain links TRBV7-6 with TRBJ2-7; 13 bases are a match to TRBD2. The trim removed 5 bases at V and 0 bases at J, leaving 7 bases unmatched. Germline lookup yields CDR1 SGHVS and CDR2 FNYEAQ. There are 17 residues in the CDR3.